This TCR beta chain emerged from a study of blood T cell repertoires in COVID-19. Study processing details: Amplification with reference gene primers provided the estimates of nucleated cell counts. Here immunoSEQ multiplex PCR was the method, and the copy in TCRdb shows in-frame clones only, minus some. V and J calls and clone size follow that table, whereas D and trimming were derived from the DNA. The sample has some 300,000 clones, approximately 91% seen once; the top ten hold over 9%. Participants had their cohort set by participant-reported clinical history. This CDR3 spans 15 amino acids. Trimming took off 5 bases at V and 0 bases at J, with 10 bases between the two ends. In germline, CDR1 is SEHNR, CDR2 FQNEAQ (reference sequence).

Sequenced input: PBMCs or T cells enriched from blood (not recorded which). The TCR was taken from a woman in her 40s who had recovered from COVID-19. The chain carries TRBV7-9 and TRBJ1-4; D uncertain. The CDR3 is CASSLSDATNEKLFF. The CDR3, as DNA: TGTGCCAGCAGCCTTTCAGATGCAACTAATGAAAAACTGTTTTTT.